These 8 T cell receptor beta chains were sequenced from one sample in a study of blood T cells in healthy people across ages. It was with a sample-barcoded 5' primer and a J-beta primer mix that a second PCR of roughly 6 to 12 cycles was run. TCRdb re-called the 5' RACE reads with MiXCR, one entry per CDR3 protein. The sample consists of hundreds of thousands of distinct CDR3 sequences, around 36% of them appearing once. The sequenced sample was blood. These receptor sequences come from a man between 18 and 29 years old in good health.

This clonotype was counted only a few times. The V call is TRBV12-3 or TRBV12-4, the J call TRBJ2-3, with D perhaps matching TRBD2 (5 bases). V lost 4 bases to trimming and J lost 14 bases, with 13 bases between them. The CDR3 has 11 amino acids. CDR3 protein: CASSSGWERYF. The CDR3 DNA sequence: TGTGCCAGCAGTTCCGGTTGGGAGCGGTATTTT.

Comment on this clonotype: Relative to the germline gene, one junction end is altered; a read error may explain this. This chain uses TRBV5-5 with TRBJ1-4, with D maybe TRBD1 (5 bases). This CDR3 has 15 amino acids. Germline values: CDR1 SGHKS, CDR2 YYEKEE (reference sequence). The CDR3 DNA sequence: TGTACCAGCAGCTTGGACGTACTAAGGGGTGAAAAACTGTTTTTT. It codes for CTSSLDVLRGEKLFF.

In DNA form, the CDR3 reads TGTGCCAGCAGACGGGGAACTAATGAAAAACTGTTTTTT. It yields the protein CASRRGTNEKLFF. This sequence joins TRBV6-5 and TRBJ1-4; D gene uncertain. Germline CDR1 and CDR2: MNHEY and SVGAGI. The CDR3 length is 13 residues. The germline V and J ends were trimmed by 6 bases and 1 base, with 6 bases remaining between them.

This clonotype has just a few counts. J is TRBJ1-2 and V is TRBV3-1, with D possibly TRBD1 on 5 matching bases. Looked up from germline, CDR1 is LGHDT and CDR2 is YNNKEL (reference sequence). V lost 0 bases and J lost 7, with 12 bases in between. The CDR3 extends over 14 amino acids. Written as DNA, the CDR3 is TGTGCCAGCAGCCAAGACAGCTCTGGGGGTGGCTACACCTTC. Its protein product is CASSQDSSGGGYTF.

The chain combines TRBV28 with TRBJ2-5; maybe TRBD2 (6 bases). Trimming took off 3 bases at V and 5 bases at J, with 13 bases between the two ends. Germline CDR1 reads MDHEN; CDR2 reads SYDVKM. The CDR3 loop spans 14 amino acids. CDR3 residues: CASSFCGALETQYF. CDR3 nucleotide sequence: TGTGCCAGCAGTTTTTGCGGGGCGCTGGAGACCCAGTACTTC.

This chain joins TRBV2 and TRBJ1-1, with 9 positions matching TRBD1. The CDR3 has 16 residues. Per the germline V gene, CDR1 is SNHLY and CDR2 is FYNNEI. V shed 6 bases, J shed 1 base, and the junction held 9 bases outside the gene matches. CDR3 protein: CASSVITGGANTEAFF. Here the CDR3 DNA reads TGTGCCAGCAGCGTCATAACAGGGGGCGCGAACACTGAAGCTTTCTTT.

V and J are TRBV12-3 or TRBV12-4 and TRBJ1-1; 8 positions agree with TRBD1. This CDR3 is built from 16 residues. V lost 6 bases to trimming and J lost 4 bases; unmatched junction nucleotides: 13. CDR3 nucleotides: TGTGCCAGCAGCCGGACAGGGCCCACCGTGGGCACTGAAGCTTTCTTT. This encodes CASSRTGPTVGTEAFF.

This clonotype was picked up a small number of times. The rearrangement links TRBV14 to TRBJ1-2, with D possibly TRBD1 on 6 matching bases. CDR1 and CDR2 from the germline V gene are SGHDN and FVKESK. This CDR3 is 15 amino acids long. With 1 base removed from V and 4 bases from J, the gap between germline ends came to 13 bases. This chain's CDR3 is CASSQGTVSPYGYTF. CDR3 nucleotide sequence: TGTGCCAGCAGCCAAGGGACAGTCAGTCCCTATGGCTACACCTTC.